These 27 T cell receptor beta chains were all obtained from the same sample, sequenced in a study of T-cell memory formation after mild COVID-19. In TCRdb, the 5' RACE reads were re-called with MiXCR into one record per CDR3 protein. The table includes hundreds of thousands of distinct CDR3 sequences, approximately 15% detected once. The source material was PBMCs or a T cell subset sorted from them (not recorded which). The receptors originated from a man aged 18-30 years who had mild COVID-19 (a few samples of this study predate the infection). Cell type and time point are not known.

This clonotype was seen more than once but under ten times. The rearrangement links TRBV5-4 to TRBJ2-5; D is ambiguous. This CDR3 is 14 amino acids long. The germline V gene encodes CDR1 SGHNT and CDR2 YYREEE (reference sequence). V lost 1 base to trimming and J lost 4 bases, with 11 bases between them. The CDR3 DNA follows: TGTGCCAGCAGCTTGAAGGGTACCGTAGAGACCCAGTACTTC. Amino acids: CASSLKGTVETQYF.

The chain couples TRBV24-1 to TRBJ1-1; TRBD1 matches at 7 bases. Germline assignment: CDR1 KGHDR and CDR2 SFDVKD. The CDR3 is 13 amino acids. Trimming removed 5 bases from V and 6 bases from J; junction bases left unmatched: 5. The CDR3 reads CATSAEGTAEAFF. The CDR3 nucleotides are TGTGCCACCAGTGCCGAAGGGACAGCTGAAGCTTTCTTT.

This clonotype showed up just a few times. The rearrangement links TRBV7-9 to TRBJ2-3, with 7 nucleotides matching TRBD2. The CDR3 is made up of 16 amino acids. Trimming at V came to 5 bases and at J to 0 bases, leaving 8 bases not matched to a gene. CDR1 is SEHNR, CDR2 FQNEAQ, per germline (reference sequence). DNA for the CDR3: TGTGCCAGCAGCCCTGAACTAGCGCCGAGCACAGATACGCAGTATTTT. Its translation is CASSPELAPSTDTQYF.

This clonotype has more than one count but fewer than ten. The chain is built from TRBV6-5 and TRBJ1-2; D is undetermined. Trimming shortened V by 5 bases and J by 2 bases, and 6 bases separated the two germline ends. The CDR3 extends over 12 amino acids. CDR1 is MNHEY, CDR2 SVGAGI, per germline. This chain's CDR3 is CASSAENYGYTF. In DNA form, the CDR3 reads TGTGCCAGCAGTGCGGAGAACTATGGCTACACCTTC.

This clonotype has a handful of counts. The CDR3 region has the DNA TGTGCCAGCAGCCTCATCCCACCCTATGGCTACACCTTC. It is translated as CASSLIPPYGYTF. The chain links TRBV9 to TRBJ1-2, with D unclear. V was pared by 4 bases and J by 4 bases, with 11 bases between. Germline V CDR1 and CDR2: SGDLS, YYNGEE. The CDR3 spans 13 residues. Full variable domain (missing parts from reference TRBV9 and TRBJ1-2): DSGVTQTPKHLITATGQRVTLRCSPRSGDLSVYWYQQSLDQGLQFLIQYYNGEERAKGNILERFSAQQFPDLHSELNLSSLELGDSALYFCASSLIPPYGYTFGSGTRLTVV.

This clonotype was counted a few times. This rearrangement joins TRBV3-1 to TRBJ2-2, with 9 bases aligning to TRBD2. Trimming cost V 4 bases and J 3 bases; bases outside gene matches: 15. Germline V CDR1 and CDR2: LGHDT, YNNKEL (reference sequence). This CDR3 region has 19 residues. Here the CDR3 reads CASSLRSLIGLAHTGELFF. The CDR3 DNA reads as TGTGCCAGCAGCCTAAGGAGCCTGATAGGACTAGCGCACACCGGGGAGCTGTTTTTT.

The genes are TRBV4-2 and TRBJ1-2; D gene uncertain. CDR3 length: 14 amino acids. Trimming left V 0 bases short and J 4 bases short, with 9 bases between. Germline CDR1 and CDR2: LGHNA and YNFKEQ. CDR3 loop: CASSQDEGSYGYTF. DNA for the CDR3: TGTGCCAGCAGCCAAGATGAGGGCTCCTATGGCTACACCTTC.

In its sample, this clonotype was seen a few times. V usage is TRBV10-2 and J usage is TRBJ2-1; D call uncertain. The CDR3 spans 13 residues. Trimming took 7 bases from V and 1 from J, leaving 8 bases between them. CDR1 and CDR2 (germline): WSHSY, SAAADI. Here the CDR3 DNA reads TGCGCCAGCACATCTGGGTCCTACAATGAGCAGTTCTTC. It translates to CASTSGSYNEQFF.

This clonotype was seen a handful of times. This rearrangement joins TRBV5-4 to TRBJ1-2, with TRBD1 matching over 7 bases. The CDR3 extends over 17 amino acids. Germline lookup yields CDR1 SGHNT and CDR2 YYREEE (reference sequence). The junction had 20 bases not matched to a gene; V was cut back by 6 bases and J by 6 bases. The chain's CDR3 is CASIPGPGFQTGNGYTF. DNA of the CDR3: TGTGCCAGCATCCCCGGGCCAGGGTTTCAGACAGGGAATGGCTACACCTTC.

The table lists this clonotype with many counts. The rearrangement uses TRBV9 and TRBJ2-3; 8 positions match TRBD1. J lost 7 bases, V lost 2 bases, and 12 bases had no gene match. Germline V gives CDR1 SGDLS, CDR2 YYNGEE. This CDR3 comprises 16 residues. The CDR3 DNA is TGTGCCAGCAGCGTGGATCAGGGGGCCTCTGGGTATACGCAGTATTTT. Amino acids: CASSVDQGASGYTQYF.

This clonotype was counted only a few times. The chain has TRBV5-1 and TRBJ1-6; D is unresolved. CDR1 is SGHRS, CDR2 YFSETQ, per germline. CDR3 length: 13 residues. Trimming stripped 3 bases from V and 10 bases from J, with 11 bases between. The CDR3: CASSSPPYSPLHF. DNA for the CDR3: TGCGCCAGCAGCTCACCCCCCTACTCACCCCTCCACTTT.

In its sample, this clonotype was seen a few times. The chain combines TRBV4-3 with TRBJ2-7, with D possibly matching TRBD1 (5 bases). Trimming removed 1 base from V and 4 bases from J, with 11 bases in between. Germline V CDR1 and CDR2: LGHNA, YSLEER. The length of the CDR3 is 14 residues. The CDR3 loop reads CASSQASRAYEQYF. In DNA form, the CDR3 reads TGCGCCAGCAGCCAAGCAAGCAGGGCTTACGAGCAGTACTTC.

This clonotype has only a few counts. The V call is TRBV12-3 or TRBV12-4, the J call TRBJ2-2; tentative D call: TRBD2 (5 bases). V lost 6 bases to trimming and J lost 5 bases, with 16 bases between them. CDR3 length: 15 amino acids. CDR3 sequence: CASRPPSSITGELFF. The CDR3 DNA reads as TGTGCCAGCAGGCCCCCCTCTAGCATTACCGGGGAGCTGTTTTTT.

V is TRBV5-1 and J is TRBJ1-2; D may be TRBD1 (5 bases). CDR3 size: 13 residues. CDR1 is SGHRS, CDR2 YFSETQ, per germline. V was shortened by 4 bases and J by 8 bases, with 15 bases between the two germline ends. DNA for the CDR3: TGCGCCAGCAGCAACCCCCAGGGAGGAGGCTACACCTTC. It is translated as CASSNPQGGGYTF.

This CDR3 is CASSSSSATNTGELFF. The CDR3 coding sequence is TGCGCCAGCAGCTCGTCTAGCGCCACGAACACCGGGGAGCTGTTTTTT. This chain connects TRBV5-1 to TRBJ2-2, with D possibly TRBD2 on 6 matching bases. Germline V gives CDR1 SGHRS, CDR2 YFSETQ. The CDR3 is 16 amino acids. V gave up 3 bases and J gave up 0 bases, with 12 bases separating them. The full variable domain, in which reference TRBV5-1 and TRBJ2-2 provide the parts outside the CDR3, is KAGVTQTPRYLIKTRGQQVTLSCSPISGHRSVSWYQQTPGQGLQFLFEYFSETQRNKGNFPGRFSGRQFSNSRSEMNVSTLELGDSALYLCASSSSSATNTGELFFGEGSRLTVL.

This clonotype was observed a few times. The chain carries TRBV5-1 and TRBJ2-6; no firm D call. This CDR3 has 16 amino acids. In germline, CDR1 is SGHRS, CDR2 YFSETQ. V lost 1 base and J lost 1, with 9 bases in between. The CDR3 reads CASSLSPASGANVLTF. The CDR3 DNA reads as TGCGCCAGCAGCTTGTCGCCGGCTTCTGGGGCCAACGTCCTGACTTTC.

This clonotype was recorded many times. The V and J genes are TRBV4-1 and TRBJ2-3; perhaps TRBD1 as D (6 bases). V lost 0 bases and J 4 bases, leaving 14 bases between the germline ends. CDR3 length: 16 residues. In germline, CDR1 is MGHRA, CDR2 YSYEKL. This chain's CDR3 is CASSQEQGPSPDTQYF. The CDR3 nucleotides are TGCGCCAGCAGCCAAGAACAGGGCCCTAGCCCAGATACGCAGTATTTT.

The DNA for the CDR3 is TGCGCCAGCACGTCCTGGAAGGGACGGCCTACAAGGCTGTTTTTT. This codes for CASTSWKGRPTRLFF. V usage is TRBV4-3 and J usage is TRBJ1-4; tentatively, D is TRBD1 (5 bases). Trimming shortened V by 7 bases and J by 14 bases, and 26 bases separated the two germline ends. The CDR3 runs to 15 residues. The germline CDR1 and CDR2 sequences are LGHNA and YSLEER.

V and J are TRBV2 and TRBJ2-5; TRBD1 is a possible D gene (5 bases). V was pared by 7 bases and J by 3 bases, with 15 bases between. This CDR3 region has 14 residues. Germline-derived CDR1 and CDR2 are SNHLY and FYNNEI. The DNA of the CDR3 is TGTGCCAGCACCGAAGGGGTCTGGAAAGAGACCCAGTACTTC. It translates to CASTEGVWKETQYF.

V gene TRBV7-2 combines with J gene TRBJ1-2; 9 positions agree with TRBD1. With V trimmed by 3 bases and J by 6 bases, 8 bases remained unmatched. This CDR3 contains 15 residues. Germline CDR1 and CDR2: SGHTA and FQGNSA. The CDR3 bases are TGTGCCAGCAGCTTTCTGGGGGACAGGGTGGATGGCTACACCTTC. Its translation: CASSFLGDRVDGYTF. The whole variable domain, remainder taken from reference TRBV7-2 and TRBJ1-2, is GAGVSQSPSNKVTEKGKDVELRCDPISGHTALYWYRQSLGQGLEFLIYFQGNSAPDKSGLPSDRFSAERTGGSVSTLTIQRTQQEDSAVYLCASSFLGDRVDGYTFGSGTRLTVV.

This clonotype showed up just a few times. This chain uses TRBV5-5 with TRBJ2-1; 10 positions agree with TRBD1. The V and J ends lost 1 base and 9 bases, in that order; junction bases with no gene match: 7. There are 15 residues in the CDR3. The germline V gene encodes CDR1 SGHKS and CDR2 YYEKEE (reference sequence). The DNA of the CDR3 is TGTGCCAGCAGCTTGATCCGGACAGGGGGGACTGAGCAGTTCTTC. It translates to CASSLIRTGGTEQFF.

This clonotype was counted between two and nine times. This chain uses TRBV7-2 with TRBJ1-2; weak D call: TRBD1 (5 bases). Germline assignment: CDR1 SGHTA and CDR2 FQGNSA. The length of the CDR3 is 13 residues. V was clipped by 1 base and J by 5 bases, with 8 bases between them. As DNA, the CDR3 is TGTGCCAGCAGCTTAGTACAGGAATATGGCTACACCTTC. Residues: CASSLVQEYGYTF.

This clonotype was seen many times. The chain couples TRBV20-1 to TRBJ1-1; D unclear. The germline CDR1 and CDR2 sequences are DFQATT and SNEGSKA (reference sequence). The V and J ends lost 5 bases and 1 base respectively, with 11 bases between them. This CDR3 has 13 amino acids. The CDR3 reads CSAPRSGNTEAFF. The CDR3 bases are TGCAGTGCTCCCAGGAGTGGGAACACTGAAGCTTTCTTT.

This clonotype was counted a few times. The chain combines TRBV6-2 or TRBV6-3 with TRBJ1-1; D is undetermined. This CDR3 has 12 residues. Germline CDR1 MNHEY, CDR2 SVGEGT. Trimming pared 5 bases from V and 7 bases from J, leaving 11 bases between. The CDR3 is CASSRTVNEAFF. DNA of the CDR3: TGTGCCAGCAGTCGGACCGTAAATGAAGCTTTCTTT.

In its sample, this clonotype was seen once. The chain uses TRBV27 and TRBJ2-1; no clear D gene. The V end was cut by 6 bases, the J end by 7 bases, with 22 bases between. Germline V CDR1 and CDR2: MNHEY, SMNVEV (reference sequence). This CDR3 spans 16 amino acids. The DNA for the CDR3 is TGTGCCAGCAGGGAACTGGGTGCGGTCCAAGGAAATGAGCAGTTCTTC. Its translation is CASRELGAVQGNEQFF.

This clonotype was found a few times. The rearrangement joins TRBV4-3 to TRBJ2-5, with TRBD2 matching 11 bases. CDR1 and CDR2 from the germline V gene are LGHNA and YSLEER. This CDR3 is built from 17 residues. V dropped 0 bases and J dropped 3; count of bases not matched to a gene: 6. The CDR3 spells CASSQEWASGGKETQYF. CDR3 coding DNA: TGCGCCAGCAGCCAAGAATGGGCTAGCGGGGGGAAAGAGACCCAGTACTTC.

This clonotype turned up a few times. The chain joins TRBV5-1 to TRBJ1-6; the D gene is possibly TRBD1 (5 bases). Germline V gene data show CDR1 as SGHRS and CDR2 as YFSETQ. V was shortened by 1 base and J by 6 bases, with 17 bases between the two germline ends. CDR3 size: 17 residues. For the CDR3, the DNA is TGCGCCAGCAGCTTGATGCCCGGGGGAGCCTCTAATTCACCCCTCCACTTT. Encoded protein: CASSLMPGGASNSPLHF.